A single sample is the source of the 28 T cell receptor beta chains below, sequenced in a study of shared clonotypes between healthy human individuals. Naive CD8 cells, CD45RO-negative and positively selected for CCR7, excluded terminally differentiated effector memory CD45RA+ cells. Some clones are missing from TCRdb's copy, which holds only in-frame ones; the method was immunoSEQ multiplex PCR. The table shows around 2,000,000 clones, with about 95% occurring only once. The sequencing input was naive CD8+ T cells sorted from blood. The origin of the receptors is a man between 18 and 35 years old in good health.

The table lists this clone with a count of one. CDR3 in amino acids: CASSMGHREGQPQHF. The CDR3 nucleotides are TGTGCCAGCAGCATGGGACACCGGGAGGGTCAGCCCCAGCATTTT. This chain joins TRBV6-1 and TRBJ1-5; D perhaps matches TRBD1 (6 bases). Germline assignment: CDR1 MNHNS and CDR2 SASEGT. CDR3 size: 15 residues. V was shortened by 6 bases and J by 6 bases, with 18 bases between the two germline ends.

The chain has TRBV12-5 and TRBJ2-1; 15 bases are a match to TRBD2. Trimming cost V 2 bases and J 7 bases; bases outside gene matches: 3. Germline CDR1 is LGHNT and CDR2 is FRNRAP. The CDR3 loop spans 16 amino acids. CDR3 nucleotide sequence: TGTGCTAGTGGTTTGTTCGGACTAGCGGGAGGGAATGAGCAGTTCTTC. Translating it yields CASGLFGLAGGNEQFF.

This chain joins TRBV5-4 and TRBJ1-6; TRBD1 agrees at 9 bases. Per the germline V gene, CDR1 is SGHNT and CDR2 is YYREEE (reference sequence). The CDR3 is 14 residues long. Losses at the gene ends were 3 bases for V and 12 bases for J; bases not matched to a gene: 7. The chain's CDR3 is CASSSTGTGLPLHF. The CDR3 DNA reads TGTGCCAGCAGCTCCACCGGGACAGGGTTACCCCTCCACTTT.

The V call is TRBV2, the J call TRBJ2-3, with a possible D match to TRBD2 (6 bases). Trimming shortened V by 1 base and J by 0 bases, and 11 bases separated the two germline ends. This CDR3 has 16 amino acids. Per the germline V gene, CDR1 is SNHLY and CDR2 is FYNNEI. In nucleotides, the CDR3 is TGTGCCAGCAGTGAAGGAATAGCGGTTAGCACAGATACGCAGTATTTT. As protein: CASSEGIAVSTDTQYF.

The chain joins TRBV2 to TRBJ1-6, with 8 bases that match TRBD1. CDR3 length equals 17 residues. V dropped 5 bases and J dropped 6; count of bases not matched to a gene: 12. Germline assignment: CDR1 SNHLY and CDR2 FYNNEI. The CDR3 region is CASSPTLDRGGNSPLHF. The CDR3 DNA reads as TGTGCCAGCAGTCCTACCCTCGACAGGGGAGGTAATTCACCCCTCCACTTT.

The CDR3 nucleotides are TGCGCCAGCAGCCCGGAAGCGGGCGAGCAGTACTTC. It yields the protein CASSPEAGEQYF. The chain carries TRBV5-1 and TRBJ2-7; D is possibly TRBD2 (6 bases). Looked up from germline, CDR1 is SGHRS and CDR2 is YFSETQ. The ends were cut back, 4 bases at V and 6 bases at J, with 11 bases in the middle. The CDR3 contains 12 residues.

For this clone: Other DNA sequences in this specimen translate into the identical CDR3. This chain uses TRBV27 with TRBJ2-1, with 9 nucleotides matching TRBD1. V trimming: 5 bases; J trimming: 7 bases; junction bases outside the gene matches: 6. The V gene's germline CDR1 is MNHEY and CDR2 SMNVEV (reference sequence). CDR3 length: 14 residues. In nucleotides, the CDR3 is TGTGCCAGCAGTCTCCGACAGGGGGGAAATGAGCAGTTCTTC. This sequence encodes CASSLRQGGNEQFF.

The gene calls are TRBV2 and TRBJ2-2, with D perhaps matching TRBD1 (6 bases). The CDR3 is 12 residues long. V shed 10 bases and J shed 6 bases, with 12 bases lying between them. Germline V gene lookup returns CDR1 SNHLY and CDR2 FYNNEI. The DNA of the CDR3 is TGTGCCATTTCAACAGGGTCCGGGGAGCTGTTTTTT. Translation: CAISTGSGELFF.

The chain links TRBV30 to TRBJ2-7, with D perhaps TRBD2 (5 bases). This CDR3 contains 11 residues. Trimming removed 6 bases at V and 6 bases at J, with 12 bases between. Germline CDR1 and CDR2: GTSNPN and SVGIG (reference sequence). The CDR3 loop reads CACGLSVEQYF. CDR3 DNA: TGTGCCTGTGGACTGTCTGTCGAGCAGTACTTC.

The J gene is TRBJ1-1, the V gene TRBV5-6; D is undetermined. The germline V and J ends were trimmed by 0 bases and 5 bases, with 8 bases remaining between them. This CDR3 has 13 amino acids. The germline V gene has CDR1 SGHDT and CDR2 YYEEEE. The CDR3 region is CASSLVEGTEAFF. The CDR3 bases are TGTGCCAGCAGCTTGGTAGAGGGAACTGAAGCTTTCTTT.

The CDR3 is CASSKDNSYEQYF. The DNA for the CDR3 is TGTGCCAGCAGCAAAGACAACTCCTACGAGCAGTACTTC. The chain is built from TRBV21-1 and TRBJ2-7; the table's D call, TRBD1, has no DNA check behind it. TRBV21-1 is termed a pseudogene. This CDR3 comprises 13 residues.

This CDR3 reads CASSRDRGNEQYF. The CDR3 DNA is TGTGCCAGCAGCCGGGACAGGGGTAACGAGCAGTACTTC. The rearrangement joins TRBV27 to TRBJ2-7; TRBD1 matches 10 bases. Germline assignment: CDR1 MNHEY and CDR2 SMNVEV (reference sequence). The CDR3 length is 13 residues. The V and J ends lost 6 bases and 5 bases, in that order; junction bases with no gene match: 4.

The chain joins TRBV4-1 to TRBJ2-7, with 13 positions matching TRBD2. Germline CDR1 and CDR2: MGHRA and YSYEKL. The length of the CDR3 is 18 residues. J was trimmed by 3 bases and V by 0 bases; bases with no gene match: 8. Written as DNA, the CDR3 is TGCGCCAGCAGCCAAGAGGGACTAGCGGGACTCTCCTACTACGAGCAGTACTTC. Translation gives CASSQEGLAGLSYYEQYF.

V and J are TRBV19 and TRBJ1-1; maybe TRBD1 (5 bases). Germline-derived CDR1 and CDR2 are LNHDA and SQIVND (reference sequence). V was clipped by 10 bases and J by 4 bases, with 16 bases between them. The CDR3 loop spans 13 amino acids. CDR3 amino acids: CATNGGLGTEAFF. For the CDR3, the DNA is TGTGCCACTAACGGGGGATTGGGCACTGAAGCTTTCTTT.

The chain employs TRBV27 and TRBJ2-1; 11 bases are a match to TRBD2. This CDR3 region has 16 residues. After removal of 6 bases from V and 7 bases from J, the junction contained 11 bases not matched to a gene. The germline V gene encodes CDR1 MNHEY and CDR2 SMNVEV (reference sequence). For the CDR3, the DNA is TGTGCCAGCAGCCTCGGGACTAGCGGTCAAAGAAATGAGCAGTTCTTC. Translation gives CASSLGTSGQRNEQFF.

The J gene is TRBJ2-7, the V gene TRBV7-8; D perhaps matches TRBD2 (5 bases). Germline V gives CDR1 SGHVS, CDR2 FQNEAQ. V was pared by 1 base and J by 0 bases, with 13 bases between. This CDR3 comprises 16 residues. The CDR3: CASSLVGGLSSYEQYF. In DNA, the CDR3 is TGTGCCAGCAGCTTAGTAGGCGGGCTGAGCTCCTACGAGCAGTACTTC.

V gene TRBV6-6 combines with J gene TRBJ2-7; a possible D gene is TRBD2 (6 bases). The CDR3 length is 11 residues. Trimming removed 6 bases at V and 4 bases at J, with 7 bases between. Germline V gene data show CDR1 as MNHNY and CDR2 as SVGAGI (reference sequence). CDR3 sequence reads: CASREGYEQYF. As DNA, the CDR3 is TGTGCCAGCAGGGAGGGGTACGAGCAGTACTTC.

This chain links TRBV2 with TRBJ2-1; D uncertain. The CDR3 is 15 residues long. Germline lookup yields CDR1 SNHLY and CDR2 FYNNEI. The ends were cut back, 4 bases at V and 3 bases at J, with 13 bases in the middle. The CDR3 nucleotides read TGTGCCAGCAGTGGGCGGTCAGACCTCTACAATGAGCAGTTCTTC. It specifies CASSGRSDLYNEQFF. Together with reference TRBV2 and TRBJ2-1, the CDR3 gives the full variable domain: EPEVTQTPSHQVTQMGQEVILRCVPISNHLYFYWYRQILGQKVEFLVSFYNNEISEKSEIFDDQFSVERPDGSNFTLKIRSTKLEDSAMYFCASSGRSDLYNEQFFGPGTRLTVL.

The count of this clone is one. V gene TRBV6-5 combines with J gene TRBJ2-1; 13 bases are a match to TRBD2. Germline-derived CDR1 and CDR2 are MNHEY and SVGAGI. This CDR3 has 14 residues. With V trimmed by 7 bases and J by 7 bases, 4 bases remained unmatched. Here the CDR3 DNA reads TGTGCCAGCACCTGGACTAGCGGGAGTAATGAGCAGTTCTTC. Amino acids: CASTWTSGSNEQFF.

V is TRBV7-9 and J is TRBJ2-7; a weak D match, TRBD1 (6 bases). The CDR3 extends over 14 amino acids. Per the germline V gene, CDR1 is SEHNR and CDR2 is FQNEAQ (reference sequence). V shed 5 bases and J shed 2 bases, with 13 bases lying between them. The CDR3 sequence is CASSHRDTPYEQYF. In nucleotides, the CDR3 is TGTGCCAGCAGCCACCGGGACACCCCCTACGAGCAGTACTTC. Complete variable domain (other parts from reference TRBV7-9 and TRBJ2-7): DTGVSQNPRHKITKRGQNVTFRCDPISEHNRLYWYRQTLGQGPEFLTYFQNEAQLEKSRLLSDRFSAERPKGSFSTLEIQRTEQGDSAMYLCASSHRDTPYEQYFGPGTRLTVT.

This chain links TRBV7-8 with TRBJ1-1, with a weak D call TRBD1 (5 bases). Trimming took off 1 base at V and 0 bases at J, with 15 bases between the two ends. The germline gives CDR1 SGHVS, CDR2 FQNEAQ. CDR3 length: 17 amino acids. CDR3 protein: CASSLGAGVRMNTEAFF. The CDR3 DNA sequence: TGTGCCAGCAGCTTAGGTGCGGGGGTTAGGATGAACACTGAAGCTTTCTTT.

This chain uses TRBV19 with TRBJ2-7; the match to TRBD1 covers 9 bases. V trimming: 6 bases; J trimming: 4 bases; junction bases outside the gene matches: 7. CDR3 length: 14 amino acids. Germline assignment: CDR1 LNHDA and CDR2 SQIVND (reference sequence). For the CDR3, the DNA is TGTGCCAGTAGCCTGACAGGGGGGTATTACGAGCAGTACTTC. Translated: CASSLTGGYYEQYF.

The V call is TRBV11-2, the J call TRBJ2-7, with 9 bases fitting TRBD1. The CDR3 has 14 residues. Germline V gives CDR1 SGHAT, CDR2 FQNNGV. The V and J ends lost 5 bases and 4 bases, in that order; junction bases with no gene match: 6. The CDR3 bases are TGTGCCAGCAGCCAGGGGACAGGGCCATACGAGCAGTACTTC. This translates into CASSQGTGPYEQYF.

The chain couples TRBV5-1 to TRBJ2-3; either TRBD1 or TRBD2 may fit D (6 bases each). The V gene lost 4 bases and the J gene lost 1 base, with 16 bases spanning the gap. Germline V gene data show CDR1 as SGHRS and CDR2 as YFSETQ. This CDR3 has 16 residues. CDR3 residues: CASSPEGGWGTDTQYF. The CDR3 nucleotides read TGCGCCAGCAGCCCCGAGGGGGGCTGGGGCACAGATACGCAGTATTTT.

The V call is TRBV7-6, the J call TRBJ2-7; D is ambiguous. The CDR3 is 14 residues long. Deletions cut 4 bases from V and 1 base from J, with 11 bases between. CDR1 SGHVS and CDR2 FNYEAQ come from the germline V gene. CDR3 DNA sequence: TGTGCCAGCAGCTCTACAACAGATTCCTACGAGCAGTACTTC. The encoded protein is CASSSTTDSYEQYF.

The chain couples TRBV5-8 to TRBJ2-5, with 11 positions matching TRBD1. CDR3 size: 14 residues. Germline V gene data show CDR1 as SGHTS and CDR2 as YDEGEE. Trimming at V came to 5 bases and at J to 4 bases, leaving 4 bases not matched to a gene. CDR3 in amino acids: CASSYGQGAETQYF. CDR3 sequence (DNA): TGTGCCAGCAGTTATGGACAGGGGGCAGAGACCCAGTACTTC.

The rearrangement links TRBV18 to TRBJ2-1; D uncertain. The CDR3 spans 14 residues. The germline gives CDR1 KGHSH, CDR2 LQKENI. V lost 4 bases and J 2 bases, leaving 9 bases between the germline ends. In nucleotides, the CDR3 is TGTGCCAGCTCACGGCCTCGACCCTACAATGAGCAGTTCTTC. Its protein product is CASSRPRPYNEQFF.

Details on this clone: The sample contains more than one DNA sequence encoding this CDR3. The V gene is TRBV2, the J gene TRBJ2-2, with 9 bases fitting TRBD1. Germline values: CDR1 SNHLY, CDR2 FYNNEI. The V gene end was trimmed by 6 bases and the J gene end by 4 bases; junction bases not matched to a gene: 3. This CDR3 contains 14 residues. The CDR3 here is CASRGTGSTGELFF. CDR3 sequence (DNA): TGTGCCAGCAGAGGGACAGGGAGCACCGGGGAGCTGTTTTTT.